Presented here are 18 T cell receptor beta chains from one specimen sequenced in a study of T-cell memory formation after mild COVID-19. TCRdb fed the 5' RACE reads into MiXCR, producing one record per CDR3 protein. Of hundreds of thousands of distinct CDR3 sequences detected, roughly 25% appear once; the ten largest clones hold approximately 12%. The sample was PBMCs or a T cell subset sorted from them (not recorded which). Every receptor here comes from an adult woman who had mild COVID-19 (a few samples of this study predate the infection). Cell type and time point are not known.

This clonotype was seen only a few times. Relative to the germline gene, one junction end is altered; a read error may explain this. V is TRBV7-7 and J is TRBJ2-1; D not certain. The length of the CDR3 is 14 residues. Germline-derived CDR1 and CDR2 are SSHAT and FNYEAQ (reference sequence). As DNA, the CDR3 is TGTGCTAGCAGCCCACACCGATCCACATCTGAGCAGTTCTTC. This sequence encodes CASSPHRSTSEQFF.

There are a few counts of this clonotype. The genes are TRBV6-5 and TRBJ1-3; 11 positions agree with TRBD1. Per the germline V gene, CDR1 is MNHEY and CDR2 is SVGAGI. The CDR3 contains 16 residues. The J segment lost 2 bases and the V segment lost 5 bases, leaving 5 bases of the junction unmatched. The CDR3 spells CASSLGTGGPGNTIYF. DNA for the CDR3: TGTGCCAGCAGTCTCGGGACAGGGGGTCCTGGAAACACCATATATTTT.

This clonotype was found a few times. The chain carries TRBV18 and TRBJ2-5, with a tentative D call TRBD1 (5 bases). This CDR3 has 14 residues. From germline, CDR1 is KGHSH and CDR2 LQKENI. The V end lost 5 bases, the J end lost 1 base, and 11 bases lay between the germline ends. CDR3 loop: CASSSQAGQETQYF. The CDR3 nucleotides are TGTGCCAGCTCATCACAGGCCGGCCAAGAGACCCAGTACTTC.

A few counts support this clonotype. An end of the junction differs from the germline gene, which may be a read error. The chain combines TRBV7-9 with TRBJ2-1; D gene unclear. The CDR3 sequence is 12 residues long. In germline, CDR1 is SEHNR, CDR2 FQNEAQ (reference sequence). CDR3 sequence (DNA): TGTGCCAGCAGATTAGCACAGAATGGGCAGTTCTTC. Its protein is CASRLAQNGQFF.

A few counts support this clonotype. The rearrangement uses TRBV27 and TRBJ2-1; TRBD1 is a possible D gene (6 bases). This CDR3 is 15 amino acids long. CDR1 and CDR2 (germline): MNHEY, SMNVEV (reference sequence). V was pared by 5 bases and J by 0 bases, with 11 bases between. For the CDR3, the DNA is TGTGCCAGCAGTGGGGACACCCACTCCTACAATGAGCAGTTCTTC. Protein sequence: CASSGDTHSYNEQFF.

V and J are TRBV4-1 and TRBJ2-3; TRBD2 matches 7 bases. Germline V lookup: CDR1 MGHRA, CDR2 YSYEKL. J gave up 2 bases and V 2 bases, and 7 bases lay outside the gene matches. The CDR3 consists of 16 residues. The CDR3 protein is CASSQSSGAYTDTQYF. In nucleotides, the CDR3 is TGCGCCAGCAGCCAAAGCAGCGGGGCCTACACAGATACGCAGTATTTT.

The CDR3 coding sequence is TGTGCCACCAGTGATTTGCCAGGAACTAGCACAGATACGCAGTATTTT. Encoded protein: CATSDLPGTSTDTQYF. The V gene is TRBV24-1, the J gene TRBJ2-3, with D unclear. The germline V gene encodes CDR1 KGHDR and CDR2 SFDVKD. Trimming stripped 0 bases from V and 0 bases from J, with 9 bases between. This CDR3 contains 16 residues.

This sequence joins TRBV4-3 and TRBJ1-3, with 7 bases matching TRBD1. This CDR3 is built from 16 residues. Germline assignment: CDR1 LGHNA and CDR2 YSLEER. Losses at the gene ends were 0 bases for V and 3 bases for J; bases not matched to a gene: 5. The CDR3 nucleotides read TGCGCCAGCAGCCAAGAACAGGGGTCTGGTGGAAACACCATATATTTT. This encodes CASSQEQGSGGNTIYF.

This clonotype turned up a few times. The rearrangement joins TRBV7-6 to TRBJ2-7, with D possibly matching TRBD2 (5 bases). Germline loops: CDR1 SGHVS, CDR2 FNYEAQ. This CDR3 contains 15 residues. The V gene lost 5 bases and the J gene lost 1 base, with 15 bases spanning the gap. CDR3 DNA: TGTGCCAGCAGCCTTACACTAGAGGCATCCTACGAGCAGTACTTC. Translation: CASSLTLEASYEQYF.

The chain couples TRBV7-2 to TRBJ2-3; 8 bases match TRBD1. J lost 2 bases, V lost 3 bases, and 4 bases had no gene match. This CDR3 region has 15 residues. Germline values: CDR1 SGHTA, CDR2 FQGNSA. The CDR3 sequence: CASSLEGQDTDTQYF. As DNA, the CDR3 is TGTGCCAGCAGCTTGGAGGGACAGGACACAGATACGCAGTATTTT.

This clonotype was observed a handful of times. The rearrangement links TRBV12-3 or TRBV12-4 to TRBJ2-1; D unclear. This CDR3 has 16 residues. V was pared by 1 base and J by 4 bases, with 14 bases between. CDR3 sequence (DNA): TGTGCCAGCAGTTTAGTTCGGATGATGCCTTACAATGAGCAGTTCTTC. Encoded protein: CASSLVRMMPYNEQFF.

This clonotype was counted between two and nine times. The chain joins TRBV29-1 to TRBJ2-7, with a weak D call TRBD2 (5 bases). Germline CDR1 and CDR2: SQVTM and ANQGSEA. V lost 6 bases and J lost 6, with 21 bases in between. This CDR3 comprises 14 residues. The CDR3 region is CSVAPMRESLEQYF. The CDR3 DNA sequence: TGCAGCGTGGCGCCTATGAGGGAGAGTCTCGAGCAGTACTTC.

The chain couples TRBV5-4 to TRBJ1-1; D not certain. V lost 0 bases to trimming and J lost 0 bases, with 15 bases between them. Germline V gene sequence: CDR1 SGHNT, CDR2 YYREEE (reference sequence). The length of the CDR3 is 17 residues. The CDR3 region has the DNA TGTGCCAGCAGCTTGGGTTGGACCCCGGGCCTGAACACTGAAGCTTTCTTT. Its protein product is CASSLGWTPGLNTEAFF.

The table lists this clonotype with a few counts. The chain joins TRBV24-1 to TRBJ2-1; no clear D gene. Per germline, CDR1 KGHDR and CDR2 SFDVKD. Trimming removed 3 bases from V and 11 bases from J, with 13 bases in between. The length of the CDR3 is 13 residues. Here the CDR3 reads CATSDAPSQQQFF. The CDR3 coding sequence is TGTGCCACCAGTGATGCTCCGTCACAGCAGCAGTTCTTC.

In this sample, this clonotype turned up many times. One junction end does not reproduce the germline sequence, and a read error may be involved. This chain uses TRBV5-1 with TRBJ1-2; no clear D. This CDR3 has 13 residues. The germline V gene encodes CDR1 SGHRS and CDR2 YFSETQ. CDR3 sequence reads: CASSLAANYGYTF. CDR3 nucleotide sequence: TGTGCCAGCAGCTTAGCTGCTAACTATGGCTACACCTTC. Full variable domain (missing parts from reference TRBV5-1 and TRBJ1-2): KAGVTQTPRYLIKTRGQQVTLSCSPISGHRSVSWYQQTPGQGLQFLFEYFSETQRNKGNFPGRFSGRQFSNSRSEMNVSTLELGDSALYLCASSLAANYGYTFGSGTRLTVV.

This chain's CDR3 is CASTHRGSGANVLTF. CDR3 DNA sequence: TGTGCCAGCACCCACCGTGGTTCTGGGGCCAACGTCCTGACTTTC. The rearrangement joins TRBV12-3 or TRBV12-4 to TRBJ2-6; D gene uncertain. This CDR3 has 15 amino acids. Trimming removed 7 bases from V and 1 base from J, with 11 bases in between.

This clonotype occurred a few times. This sequence joins TRBV19 and TRBJ2-7; a weak D match, TRBD1 (6 bases). This CDR3 spans 14 amino acids. V lost 8 bases and J 3 bases, leaving 17 bases between the germline ends. Germline CDR1 is LNHDA and CDR2 is SQIVND (reference sequence). This chain's CDR3 is CASSHPGQIYEQYF. CDR3 nucleotides: TGTGCCAGTTCTCACCCCGGACAGATCTACGAGCAGTACTTC.

The chain's CDR3 is CASSLAVAGGPNDGELFF. DNA for the CDR3: TGTGCCAGCAGCTTAGCAGTCGCGGGAGGGCCCAATGACGGGGAGCTGTTTTTT. The V and J genes are TRBV11-2 and TRBJ2-2; the match to TRBD2 covers 9 bases. V dropped 1 base and J dropped 7; count of bases not matched to a gene: 13. The CDR3 is 18 amino acids. From germline, CDR1 is SGHAT and CDR2 FQNNGV.